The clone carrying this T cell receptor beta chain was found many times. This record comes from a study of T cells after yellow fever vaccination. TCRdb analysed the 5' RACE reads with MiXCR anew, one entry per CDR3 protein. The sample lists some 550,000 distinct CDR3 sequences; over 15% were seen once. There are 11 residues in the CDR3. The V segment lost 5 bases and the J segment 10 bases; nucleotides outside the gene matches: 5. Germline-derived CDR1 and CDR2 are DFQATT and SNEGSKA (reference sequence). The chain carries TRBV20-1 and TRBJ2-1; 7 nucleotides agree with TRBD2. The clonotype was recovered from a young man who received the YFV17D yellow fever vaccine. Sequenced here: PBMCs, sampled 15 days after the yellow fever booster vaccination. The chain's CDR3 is CSARERGEQFF. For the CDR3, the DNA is TGCAGTGCTCGGGAGCGGGGAGAGCAGTTCTTC.